The 23 T cell receptor beta chains below come from one sample, sequenced in a study of naive CD8 T cells in extremely preterm neonates. Generated by immunoSEQ multiplex PCR, the TCRdb table keeps only in-frame clones and is missing some. Among thousands of clones, around 97% were seen once, and the ten largest hold about 8.3%. Material: naive CD8+ T cells from blood. The receptors were sampled from a human donor in good health.

The chain carries TRBV7-2 and TRBJ2-7; D not resolved. V dropped 5 bases and J dropped 6 bases, with 11 bases sitting between them. This CDR3 comprises 12 residues. Germline assignment: CDR1 SGHTA and CDR2 FQGNSA. Written as DNA, the CDR3 is TGTGCCAGCAGCGGCCTTGGGCTCGAGCAGTACTTC. It yields the protein CASSGLGLEQYF.

This clone has just one count. The rearrangement links TRBV4-3 to TRBJ1-5; the D is unclear. CDR3 length: 14 amino acids. Looked up from germline, CDR1 is LGHNA and CDR2 is YSLEER. V lost 5 bases and J lost 7, with 15 bases in between. The CDR3 here is CASSVGRFRQPQHF. CDR3 coding DNA: TGCGCCAGCAGCGTTGGTAGGTTCAGGCAGCCCCAGCATTTT.

This chain joins TRBV15 and TRBJ2-6, with a weak D call TRBD1 (7 bases). The germline V gene encodes CDR1 LNHNV and CDR2 YYDKDF (reference sequence). V was pared by 0 bases and J by 2 bases, with 8 bases between. This CDR3 region has 16 residues. The CDR3 is CATSRDRGAGANVLTF. The CDR3 DNA follows: TGTGCCACCAGCAGAGACAGGGGGGCTGGGGCCAACGTCCTGACTTTC.

This clone has a single count. V usage is TRBV2 and J usage is TRBJ1-4, with a weak D call TRBD1 (5 bases). Trimming took off 7 bases at V and 7 bases at J, with 19 bases between the two ends. Per germline, CDR1 SNHLY and CDR2 FYNNEI. The CDR3 has 15 residues. Here the CDR3 DNA reads TGTGCCAGCATAGAAGCGGGTGCCGGGGGTGAAAAACTGTTTTTT. Protein sequence: CASIEAGAGGEKLFF. Combining the CDR3 with reference TRBV2 and TRBJ1-4 gives the whole variable domain EPEVTQTPSHQVTQMGQEVILRCVPISNHLYFYWYRQILGQKVEFLVSFYNNEISEKSEIFDDQFSVERPDGSNFTLKIRSTKLEDSAMYFCASIEAGAGGEKLFFGSGTQLSVL.

The CDR3 DNA is TGTGCCAGCAGTTCCGGGACAGGGAAGGATCAGCCCCAGCATTTT. The encoded protein is CASSSGTGKDQPQHF. V gene TRBV28 combines with J gene TRBJ1-5, with TRBD1 matching 9 bases. The CDR3 length is 15 residues. Germline-derived CDR1 and CDR2 are MDHEN and SYDVKM. Trimming at V came to 4 bases and at J to 5 bases, leaving 6 bases not matched to a gene.

The chain is built from TRBV13 and TRBJ2-1; the D gene is possibly TRBD1 (7 bases). Germline V gives CDR1 PRHDT, CDR2 FYEKMQ (reference sequence). Deletions cut 6 bases from V and 6 bases from J, with 21 bases between. The CDR3 loop spans 16 amino acids. CDR3 bases: TGTGCCAGCAGACCACTCAGGGGGGAGAGTGGCAATGAGCAGTTCTTC. This sequence encodes CASRPLRGESGNEQFF.

DNA for the CDR3: TGTGCCAGCAGCTTAGGCGACGAGGGGGTCTATGGCTACACCTTC. It yields the protein CASSLGDEGVYGYTF. The chain carries TRBV13 and TRBJ1-2, with a tentative D call TRBD1 (6 bases). Trimming removed 0 bases from V and 4 bases from J, with 12 bases in between. Germline V gene data show CDR1 as PRHDT and CDR2 as FYEKMQ (reference sequence). The CDR3 spans 15 residues.

V usage is TRBV27 and J usage is TRBJ2-1; 9 nucleotides match TRBD2. This CDR3 has 15 residues. V lost 2 bases to trimming and J lost 2 bases; unmatched junction nucleotides: 1. Germline CDR1 is MNHEY and CDR2 is SMNVEV (reference sequence). The CDR3 here is CASSLAGGTYNEQFF. CDR3 sequence (DNA): TGTGCCAGCAGTTTAGCGGGGGGGACCTACAATGAGCAGTTCTTC.

This chain joins TRBV28 and TRBJ1-5, with 9 positions matching TRBD1. Trimming cost V 6 bases and J 7 bases; bases outside gene matches: 13. The length of the CDR3 is 16 residues. Germline CDR1 is MDHEN and CDR2 is SYDVKM. CDR3 sequence: CASSPGQGTILQPQHF. The CDR3 nucleotides are TGTGCCAGCAGCCCTGGACAGGGGACTATCTTACAGCCCCAGCATTTT.

The chain has TRBV19 and TRBJ2-1; 7 bases align to TRBD1. The V gene end was trimmed by 8 bases and the J gene end by 8 bases; junction bases not matched to a gene: 9. CDR3 size: 13 residues. The germline V gene encodes CDR1 LNHDA and CDR2 SQIVND (reference sequence). The CDR3 region has the DNA TGTGCCAGTGGACGACAGGGTGTTCATGAGCAGTTCTTC. It translates to CASGRQGVHEQFF.

This clone has only one observation. The rearrangement links TRBV6-5 to TRBJ2-1, with TRBD1 matching over 7 bases. Looked up from germline, CDR1 is MNHEY and CDR2 is SVGAGI. The CDR3 sequence is 15 residues long. V shed 6 bases and J 7 bases; nucleotides not matched to a gene: 12. The CDR3 is CASRPTGTVQNEQFF. The CDR3 nucleotides are TGTGCCAGCAGACCGACCGGGACAGTACAAAATGAGCAGTTCTTC.

About this clone itself: This specimen includes other DNA sequences encoding the same CDR3. The genes are TRBV7-2 and TRBJ2-7; 8 bases fit TRBD2. Germline CDR1 is SGHTA and CDR2 is FQGNSA. The J segment lost 3 bases and the V segment lost 3 bases, leaving 13 bases of the junction unmatched. There are 17 residues in the CDR3. The CDR3 coding sequence is TGTGCCAGCAGCTTTTCGCCGACATCGGGACTAGACTACGAGCAGTACTTC. This translates into CASSFSPTSGLDYEQYF.

V is TRBV15 and J is TRBJ1-1; a weak D match, TRBD1 (5 bases). V was clipped by 0 bases and J by 4 bases, with 12 bases between them. CDR3 size: 15 residues. CDR1 and CDR2 (germline): LNHNV, YYDKDF (reference sequence). CDR3 loop: CATSRDRGGGTEAFF. In nucleotides, the CDR3 is TGTGCCACCAGCAGAGATCGGGGCGGGGGCACTGAAGCTTTCTTT.

The rearrangement uses TRBV30 and TRBJ2-1; the D gene is possibly TRBD1 (6 bases). The CDR3 sequence is 20 residues long. The V gene's germline CDR1 is GTSNPN and CDR2 SVGIG (reference sequence). Deletions cut 1 base from V and 0 bases from J, with 25 bases between. The CDR3 sequence: CAWSEKDSLRAAYSYNEQFF. CDR3 nucleotides: TGTGCCTGGAGTGAGAAGGACAGTCTGCGAGCGGCCTACTCCTACAATGAGCAGTTCTTC.

The chain links TRBV28 to TRBJ2-5, with 15 positions matching TRBD2. The trim removed 6 bases at V and 5 bases at J, leaving 10 bases unmatched. Germline assignment: CDR1 MDHEN and CDR2 SYDVKM. The CDR3 extends over 17 amino acids. CDR3 DNA sequence: TGTGCCAGCAGCCTCCCGGGACTAGCGGGGGGACTTGAGACCCAGTACTTC. Protein sequence: CASSLPGLAGGLETQYF.

V is TRBV9 and J is TRBJ2-1, with D maybe TRBD2 (6 bases). V shed 6 bases and J shed 0 bases, with 10 bases lying between them. Germline-derived CDR1 and CDR2 are SGDLS and YYNGEE. The CDR3 has 14 residues. The CDR3 loop reads CASNSGGSYNEQFF. CDR3 nucleotide sequence: TGTGCCAGCAACTCCGGGGGCTCCTACAATGAGCAGTTCTTC.

This clone was seen only once. The chain employs TRBV9 and TRBJ2-1; 7 nucleotides agree with TRBD1. Losses at the gene ends were 4 bases for V and 4 bases for J; bases not matched to a gene: 14. CDR1 is SGDLS and CDR2 is YYNGEE in the germline V gene. This CDR3 spans 17 amino acids. The CDR3 spells CASSHPTGTENYNEQFF. In DNA, the CDR3 is TGTGCCAGCAGCCACCCCACGGGGACAGAGAATTACAATGAGCAGTTCTTC.

The chain has TRBV6-1 and TRBJ2-5; no reliable D call. Germline V gene data show CDR1 as MNHNS and CDR2 as SASEGT. The CDR3 contains 17 residues. V shed 1 base and J shed 4 bases, with 19 bases lying between them. The CDR3 is CASSEVVTGASPETQYF. The CDR3 bases are TGTGCCAGCAGTGAAGTGGTCACCGGAGCATCCCCAGAGACCCAGTACTTC.

The V call is TRBV4-3, the J call TRBJ2-7; TRBD1 aligns across 8 bases. V was clipped by 1 base and J by 4 bases; unmatched bases: 9. The length of the CDR3 is 16 residues. CDR1 LGHNA and CDR2 YSLEER come from the germline V gene. CDR3 bases: TGCGCCAGCAGCCAAGCCGCAGGGGGCGTTTGGTACGAGCAGTACTTC. This encodes CASSQAAGGVWYEQYF.

The rearrangement links TRBV28 to TRBJ1-5; D not resolved. V gave up 6 bases and J gave up 3 bases, with 18 bases separating them. The CDR3 contains 16 residues. From germline, CDR1 is MDHEN and CDR2 SYDVKM. For the CDR3, the DNA is TGTGCCAGCAGGCCCCGAATCTATAACCCCAATCAGCCCCAGCATTTT. Encoded protein: CASRPRIYNPNQPQHF.

V is TRBV27 and J is TRBJ2-5; 7 bases align to TRBD1. V lost 2 bases and J lost 4; bases outside the gene matches: 7. The CDR3 has 15 amino acids. The germline CDR1 and CDR2 sequences are MNHEY and SMNVEV (reference sequence). CDR3 coding DNA: TGTGCCAGCAGTTTAAGGGGGCGATCGACAGAGACCCAGTACTTC. It translates to CASSLRGRSTETQYF.

The J gene is TRBJ2-7, the V gene TRBV5-1; TRBD1 aligns across 8 bases. CDR1 and CDR2 (germline): SGHRS, YFSETQ. The CDR3 runs 12 residues. Unmatched junction bases numbered 2, after V lost 4 bases and J lost 5 bases. The CDR3 nucleotides read TGCGCCAGCAGCCAGGGGGCCGACGAGCAGTACTTC. This gives the protein CASSQGADEQYF.

The chain recombines TRBV9 with TRBJ2-1, with TRBD2 matching 11 bases. The junction had 5 bases not matched to a gene; V was cut back by 6 bases and J by 0 bases. CDR1 and CDR2 (germline): SGDLS, YYNGEE. The CDR3 extends over 16 amino acids. The CDR3 bases are TGTGCCAGCACCCAGGGACTAGCGGCCTCCTACAATGAGCAGTTCTTC. It yields the protein CASTQGLAASYNEQFF. The full variable domain, rest sourced from reference TRBV9 and TRBJ2-1, is DSGVTQTPKHLITATGQRVTLRCSPRSGDLSVYWYQQSLDQGLQFLIQYYNGEERAKGNILERFSAQQFPDLHSELNLSSLELGDSALYFCASTQGLAASYNEQFFGPGTRLTVL.